The source of this TCR beta chain is a study of metastatic and nonmetastatic thyroid tumors. Study outcomes and limitations: Benign nodules were reported to have significantly lower TCR beta diversity than malignant thyroid tumors, in blood and tumor.

Methods used by the authors: Clinicopathological groups differed in CDR3, with these differences serving to build a distant-metastasis classifier for papillary thyroid cancer. TCRdb redid the clone calls on the PCR reads using MiXCR. None of the V and J calls come from the authors' own analysis; TCRdb made them. The table includes tens of thousands of clones, roughly 15% detected once. Before thyroid surgery, none of the patients had received any treatment. This clone was recorded many times. Its antigen is currently unknown. A much larger clone lies a single base off, so this may be a read error. The sample contains more than one DNA sequence encoding this CDR3. V was pared by 6 bases and J by 7 bases, with 19 bases between. Germline V lookup: CDR1 SNHLY, CDR2 FYNNEI. This CDR3 has 15 residues.

This receptor was taken from a female donor with papillary thyroid cancer or a benign thyroid nodule (not recorded which). Some clones in this sample may be carry-over from other donors' samples. The chain uses TRBV2 and TRBJ1-3; D unresolved. The material sequenced was blood. The DNA for the CDR3 is TGTGCCAGCAGCCCGAGGTCTGGGGTTGGGAACACCATATATTTT. It codes for CASSPRSGVGNTIYF. Full variable domain (remainder filled in from reference TRBV2 and TRBJ1-3): EPEVTQTPSHQVTQMGQEVILRCVPISNHLYFYWYRQILGQKVEFLVSFYNNEISEKSEIFDDQFSVERPDGSNFTLKIRSTKLEDSAMYFCASSPRSGVGNTIYFGEGSWLTVV.